This record covers a single T cell receptor beta chain. As yet, its antigen is unknown. The data belong to a study of vaccination effects on CD4 cells after COVID-19. As for the study in general: CD4+ T cells specific for antigen were expanded with viral peptide pools by the ViraFEST assay before sequencing. Researchers obtained post-vaccine samples at a median of 72 days past the second dose.

CDR1 KGHDR and CDR2 SFDVKD come from the germline V gene. Unmatched junction bases numbered 17, after V lost 2 bases and J lost 8 bases. The CDR3 covers 18 residues. The culture ran for about 11 days, and then CD4+ T cells were isolated. The person's infection with SARS-CoV-2, confirmed by PCR, took place between March and December 2020. Vaccine administered to participants consisted of two doses of either BNT162b2 or mRNA-1273. Only in-frame clones appear in the TCRdb table, and some are missing; sequencing was by immunoSEQ multiplex PCR. Altogether around 53,000 clones are present, nearly 75% being singletons, with the ten largest covering 5% to 6.5%.

The chain joins TRBV24-1 to TRBJ1-5; 7 bases match TRBD1. The sequencing here drew on CD4+ T cells from PBMCs cultured without peptide, taken after COVID-19 vaccination. This TCR was sampled from a human donor who had a prior SARS-CoV-2 infection. The CDR3 nucleotides are TGTGCCACCAGTGATTCCCTGTTAAGACAGGGCCGTTCGGAGCCCCAGCATTTT. It yields the protein CATSDSLLRQGRSEPQHF.